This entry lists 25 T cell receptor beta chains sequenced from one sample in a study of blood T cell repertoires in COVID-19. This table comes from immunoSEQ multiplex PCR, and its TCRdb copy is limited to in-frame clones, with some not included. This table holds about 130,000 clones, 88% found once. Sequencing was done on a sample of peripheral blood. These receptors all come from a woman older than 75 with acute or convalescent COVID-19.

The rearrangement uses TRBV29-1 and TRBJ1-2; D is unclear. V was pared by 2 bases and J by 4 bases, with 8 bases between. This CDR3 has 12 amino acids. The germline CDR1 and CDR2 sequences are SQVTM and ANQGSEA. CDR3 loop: CSVETEPYGYTF. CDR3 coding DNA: TGCAGCGTTGAAACGGAGCCCTATGGCTACACCTTC.

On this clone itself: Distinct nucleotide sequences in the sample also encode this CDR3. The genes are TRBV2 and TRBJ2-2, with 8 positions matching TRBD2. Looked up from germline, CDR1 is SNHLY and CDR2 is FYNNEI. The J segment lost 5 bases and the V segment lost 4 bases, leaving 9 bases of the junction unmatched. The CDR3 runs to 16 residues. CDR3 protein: CASSASGGGGTGELFF. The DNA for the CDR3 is TGTGCCAGCAGTGCTTCGGGAGGGGGAGGTACCGGGGAGCTGTTTTTT.

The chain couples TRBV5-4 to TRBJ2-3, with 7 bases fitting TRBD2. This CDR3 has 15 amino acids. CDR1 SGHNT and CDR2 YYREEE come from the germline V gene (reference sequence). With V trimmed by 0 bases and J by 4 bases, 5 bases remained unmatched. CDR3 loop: CASSLERDRPDTQYF. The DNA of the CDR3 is TGTGCCAGCAGCTTGGAGCGGGACCGCCCAGATACGCAGTATTTT. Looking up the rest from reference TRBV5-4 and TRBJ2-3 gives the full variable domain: ETGVTQSPTHLIKTRGQQVTLRCSSQSGHNTVSWYQQALGQGPQFIFQYYREEENGRGNFPPRFSGLQFPNYSSELNVNALELDDSALYLCASSLERDRPDTQYFGPGTRLTVL.

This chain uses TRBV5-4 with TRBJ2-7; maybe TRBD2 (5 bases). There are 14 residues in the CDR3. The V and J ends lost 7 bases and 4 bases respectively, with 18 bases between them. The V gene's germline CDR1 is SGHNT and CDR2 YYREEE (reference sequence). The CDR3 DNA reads TGTGCCAGCCGGGATCTGAGAAGTGGTTACGAGCAGTACTTC. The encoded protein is CASRDLRSGYEQYF.

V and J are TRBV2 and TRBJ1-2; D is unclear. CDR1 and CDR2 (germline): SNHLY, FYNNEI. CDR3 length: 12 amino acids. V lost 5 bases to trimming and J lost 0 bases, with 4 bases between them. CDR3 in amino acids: CASSLANYGYTF. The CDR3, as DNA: TGTGCCAGCAGTTTAGCTAACTATGGCTACACCTTC.

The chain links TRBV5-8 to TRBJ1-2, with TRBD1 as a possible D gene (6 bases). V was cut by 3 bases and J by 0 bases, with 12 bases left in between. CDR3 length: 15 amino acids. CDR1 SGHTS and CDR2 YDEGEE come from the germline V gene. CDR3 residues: CASSYTGNTNYGYTF. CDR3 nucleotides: TGTGCCAGCAGCTATACAGGGAACACTAACTATGGCTACACCTTC.

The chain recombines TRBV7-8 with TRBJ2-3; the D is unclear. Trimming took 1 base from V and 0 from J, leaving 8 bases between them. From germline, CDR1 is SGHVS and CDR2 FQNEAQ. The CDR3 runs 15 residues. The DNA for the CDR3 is TGTGCCAGCAGCTTAGGTCTAGTCAGCACAGATACGCAGTATTTT. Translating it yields CASSLGLVSTDTQYF.

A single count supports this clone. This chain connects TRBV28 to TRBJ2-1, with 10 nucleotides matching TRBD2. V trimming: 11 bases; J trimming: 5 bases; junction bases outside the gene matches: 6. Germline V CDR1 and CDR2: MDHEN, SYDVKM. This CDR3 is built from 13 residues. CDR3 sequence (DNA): TGTGCCTCACAGCGGGAGGGCGACAATGAGCAGTTCTTC. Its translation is CASQREGDNEQFF.

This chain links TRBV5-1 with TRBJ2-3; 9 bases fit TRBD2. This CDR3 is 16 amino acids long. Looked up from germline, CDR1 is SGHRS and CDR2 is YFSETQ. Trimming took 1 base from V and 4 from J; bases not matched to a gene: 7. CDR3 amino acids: CASSLIGSGRSDTQYF. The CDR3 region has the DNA TGCGCCAGCAGCTTGATCGGTAGCGGGAGATCAGATACGCAGTATTTT.

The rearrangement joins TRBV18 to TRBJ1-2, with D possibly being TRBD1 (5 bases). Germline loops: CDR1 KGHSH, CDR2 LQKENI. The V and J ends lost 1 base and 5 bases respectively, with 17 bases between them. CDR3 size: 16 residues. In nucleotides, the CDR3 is TGTGCCAGCTCACCACAGGGCGGACAAAGTACGTATGGCTACACCTTC. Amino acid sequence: CASSPQGGQSTYGYTF.

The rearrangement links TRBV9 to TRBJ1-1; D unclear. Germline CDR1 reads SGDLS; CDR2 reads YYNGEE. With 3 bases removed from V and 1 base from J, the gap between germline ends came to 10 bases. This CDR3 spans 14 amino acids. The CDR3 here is CASSASRQNTEAFF. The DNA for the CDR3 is TGTGCCAGCAGCGCCTCTAGGCAGAACACTGAAGCTTTCTTT.

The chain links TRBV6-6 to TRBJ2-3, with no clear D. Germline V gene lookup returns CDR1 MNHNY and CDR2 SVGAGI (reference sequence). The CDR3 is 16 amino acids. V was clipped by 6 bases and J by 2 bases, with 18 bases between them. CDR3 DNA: TGTGCCAGCAGCCTGGGCAGTTCCTGGTCCACAGATACGCAGTATTTT. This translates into CASSLGSSWSTDTQYF.

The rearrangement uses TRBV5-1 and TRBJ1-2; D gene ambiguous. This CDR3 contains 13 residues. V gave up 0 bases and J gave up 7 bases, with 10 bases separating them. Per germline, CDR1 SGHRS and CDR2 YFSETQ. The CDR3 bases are TGCGCCAGCAGCTTGGAGGGAGGCGGTGGCTACACCTTC. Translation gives CASSLEGGGGYTF.

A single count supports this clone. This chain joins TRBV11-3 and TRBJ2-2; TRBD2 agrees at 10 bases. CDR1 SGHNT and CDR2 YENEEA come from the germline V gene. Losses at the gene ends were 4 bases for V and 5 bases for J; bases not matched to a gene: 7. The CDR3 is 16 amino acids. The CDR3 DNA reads TGTGCCAGCAGCTCTGCTAGCGGGAGTTCTACCGGGGAGCTGTTTTTT. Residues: CASSSASGSSTGELFF.

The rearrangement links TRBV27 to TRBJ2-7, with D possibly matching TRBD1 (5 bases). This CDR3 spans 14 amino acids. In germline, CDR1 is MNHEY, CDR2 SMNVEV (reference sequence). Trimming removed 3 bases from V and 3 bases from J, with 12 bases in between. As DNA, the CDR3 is TGTGCCAGCAGTTTGGGAAGGGGTGACTACGAGCAGTACTTC. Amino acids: CASSLGRGDYEQYF.

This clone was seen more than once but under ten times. As DNA, the CDR3 is TGTGCCAGCAGAGCCCCGGGACAGGGGTACGAGCAGTACTTC. As protein: CASRAPGQGYEQYF. This rearrangement joins TRBV6-5 to TRBJ2-7; 10 nucleotides align to TRBD1. The germline CDR1 and CDR2 sequences are MNHEY and SVGAGI. Trimming at V came to 6 bases and at J to 4 bases, leaving 6 bases not matched to a gene. This CDR3 is built from 14 residues.

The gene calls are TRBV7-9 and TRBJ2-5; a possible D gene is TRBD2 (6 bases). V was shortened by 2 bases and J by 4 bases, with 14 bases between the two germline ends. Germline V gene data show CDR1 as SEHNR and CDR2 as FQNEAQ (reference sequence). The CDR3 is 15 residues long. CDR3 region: CASSLWPSEGETQYF. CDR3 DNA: TGTGCCAGCAGCTTATGGCCTAGCGAAGGAGAGACCCAGTACTTC.

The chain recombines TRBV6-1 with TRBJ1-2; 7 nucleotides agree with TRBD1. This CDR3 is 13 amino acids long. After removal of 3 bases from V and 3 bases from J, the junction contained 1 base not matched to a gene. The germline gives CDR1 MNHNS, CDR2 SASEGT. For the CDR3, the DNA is TGTGCCAGCAGTGAGACAGGGCACTATGGCTACACCTTC. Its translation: CASSETGHYGYTF.

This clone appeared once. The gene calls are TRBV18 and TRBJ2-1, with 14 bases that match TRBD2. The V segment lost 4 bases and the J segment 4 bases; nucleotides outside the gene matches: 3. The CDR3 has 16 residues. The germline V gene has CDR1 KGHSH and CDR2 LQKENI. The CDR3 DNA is TGTGCCAGCTCACAAGGGACTAGCGGGGGTTACAATGAGCAGTTCTTC. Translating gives CASSQGTSGGYNEQFF.

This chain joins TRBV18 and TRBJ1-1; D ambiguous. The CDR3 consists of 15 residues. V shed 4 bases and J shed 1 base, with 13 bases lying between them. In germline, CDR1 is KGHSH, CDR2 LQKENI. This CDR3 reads CASSREGPGNTEAFF. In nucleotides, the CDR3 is TGTGCCAGCTCACGCGAGGGCCCGGGGAACACTGAAGCTTTCTTT.

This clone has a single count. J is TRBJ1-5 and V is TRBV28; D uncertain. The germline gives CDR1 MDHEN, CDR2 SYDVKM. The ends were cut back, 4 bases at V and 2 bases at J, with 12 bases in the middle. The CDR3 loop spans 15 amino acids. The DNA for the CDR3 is TGTGCCAGCAGTTCCCGATCTGGGCGCAATCAGCCCCAGCATTTT. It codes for CASSSRSGRNQPQHF.

CDR3 sequence reads: CASSLTRQGPYGYTF. DNA for the CDR3: TGTGCCAGCAGTTTAACCCGACAGGGCCCCTATGGCTACACCTTC. V and J are TRBV28 and TRBJ1-2, with TRBD1 identical over 7 bases. With V trimmed by 2 bases and J by 4 bases, 7 bases remained unmatched. The CDR3 has 15 residues. Germline V gives CDR1 MDHEN, CDR2 SYDVKM.

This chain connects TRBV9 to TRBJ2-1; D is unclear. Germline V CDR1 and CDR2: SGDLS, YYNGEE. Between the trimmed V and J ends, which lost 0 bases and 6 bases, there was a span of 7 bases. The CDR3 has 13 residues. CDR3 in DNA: TGTGCCAGCAGCGTAGGAGGTAGCAATGAGCAGTTCTTC. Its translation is CASSVGGSNEQFF.

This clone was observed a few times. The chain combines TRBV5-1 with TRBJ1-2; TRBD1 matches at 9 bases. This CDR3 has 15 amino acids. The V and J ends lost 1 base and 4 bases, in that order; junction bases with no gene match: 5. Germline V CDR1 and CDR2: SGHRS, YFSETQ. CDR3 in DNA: TGCGCCAGCAGCTTGACAGGGGGCGGCCCCTATGGCTACACCTTC. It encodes CASSLTGGGPYGYTF.

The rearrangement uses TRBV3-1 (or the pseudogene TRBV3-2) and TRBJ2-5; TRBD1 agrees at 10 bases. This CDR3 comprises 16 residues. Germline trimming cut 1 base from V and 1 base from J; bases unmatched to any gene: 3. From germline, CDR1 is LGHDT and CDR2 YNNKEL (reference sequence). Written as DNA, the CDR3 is TGTGCCAGCAGCCAAGGGGGACAGGGGCTCCAAGAGACCCAGTACTTC. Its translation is CASSQGGQGLQETQYF.